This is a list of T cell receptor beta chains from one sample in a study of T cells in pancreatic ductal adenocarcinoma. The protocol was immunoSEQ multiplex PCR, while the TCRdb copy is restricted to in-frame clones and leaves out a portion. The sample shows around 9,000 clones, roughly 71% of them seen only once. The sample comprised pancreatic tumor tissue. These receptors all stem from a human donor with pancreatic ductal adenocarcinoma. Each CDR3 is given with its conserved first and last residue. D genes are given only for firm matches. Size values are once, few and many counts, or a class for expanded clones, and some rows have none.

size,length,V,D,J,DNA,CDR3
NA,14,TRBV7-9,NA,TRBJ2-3,TGTGCCAGCAGCCGCCAAGGCGGGGCAGATACGCAGTATTTT,CASSRQGGADTQYF
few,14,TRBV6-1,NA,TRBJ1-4,TGTGCCAGCAGTCCCGGGGGGGGGAAGAGAAAACTGTTTTTT,CASSPGGGKRKLFF
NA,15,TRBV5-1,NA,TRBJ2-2,TGCGCCAGCAGCTTAACAGGGAGAGAAACCGGGGAGCTGTTTTTT,CASSLTGRETGELFF
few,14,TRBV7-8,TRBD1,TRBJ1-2,TGTGCCAGCAGCTTGTGGGACAGGGACGATGGCTACACCTTC,CASSLWDRDDGYTF
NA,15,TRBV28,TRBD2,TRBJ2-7,TGTGCCAGCAGTTTATGGGGACTAACGGATGGGGAGCAGTACTTC,CASSLWGLTDGEQYF
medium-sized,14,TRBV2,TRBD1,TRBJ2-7,TGTGCCAGCAGGGCCGGGACAGGGGACTACGAGCAGTACTTC,CASRAGTGDYEQYF
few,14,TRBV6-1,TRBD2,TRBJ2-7,TGTGCCAGCAGTAGCGGGGGGGACTCAGGGGAGCAGTACTTC,CASSSGGDSGEQYF
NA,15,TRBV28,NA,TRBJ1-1,TGTGCCAGCAGTTCGCGACCCCCTATGAACACTGAAGCTTTCTTT,CASSSRPPMNTEAFF
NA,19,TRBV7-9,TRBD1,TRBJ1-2,TGTGCCAGCAGCACAGGGACAGGGCTCTCATCAGACAAAATATATGGCTACACCTTC,CASSTGTGLSSDKIYGYTF
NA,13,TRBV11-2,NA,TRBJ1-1,TGTGCCAGCAGCTTATTACAGCTTGGGCGGGCTTTCTTT,CASSLLQLGRAFF
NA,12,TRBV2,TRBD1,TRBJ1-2,TGTGCCAGCAAACAGGGGGACTATGGCTACACCTTC,CASKQGDYGYTF
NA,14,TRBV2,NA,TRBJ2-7,TGTGCCAGCATGGGGGACGGGCGCTCCTACGAGCAGTACTTC,CASMGDGRSYEQYF
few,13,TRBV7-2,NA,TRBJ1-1,TGTGCCAGCAGCTTGGGCCTGGGGACTGAAGCTTTCTTT,CASSLGLGTEAFF
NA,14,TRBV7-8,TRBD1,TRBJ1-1,TGTGCCAGCAGCTCCCGTACAGGGGGTACTGAAGCTTTCTTT,CASSSRTGGTEAFF
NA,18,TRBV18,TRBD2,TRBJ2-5,TGTGCCAGCTCACCCCGGACTAGCGGGGGACCCATCCAAGAGACCCAGTACTTC,CASSPRTSGGPIQETQYF
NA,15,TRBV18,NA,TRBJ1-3,TGTGCCAGCTCACCTTCCGCGGGGGCCGGAAACACCATATATTTT,CASSPSAGAGNTIYF
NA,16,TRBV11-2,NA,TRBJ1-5,TGTGCCAGCAGCCCTCCGCCCCATGGAGGCAATCAGCCCCAGCATTTT,CASSPPPHGGNQPQHF
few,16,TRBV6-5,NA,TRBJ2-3,TGTGCCAGCAGTTACTGGGGGGAAGGGGGCACAGATACGCAGTATTTT,CASSYWGEGGTDTQYF
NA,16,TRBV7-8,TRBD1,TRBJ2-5,TGTGCCAGCAGCTTCGGGACAGGGCACCTGCAAGAGACCCAGTACTTC,CASSFGTGHLQETQYF
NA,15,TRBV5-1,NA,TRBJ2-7,TGCGCCAGCAGCCCCGAAGTTGGGCTGAGCTACGAGCAGTACTTC,CASSPEVGLSYEQYF